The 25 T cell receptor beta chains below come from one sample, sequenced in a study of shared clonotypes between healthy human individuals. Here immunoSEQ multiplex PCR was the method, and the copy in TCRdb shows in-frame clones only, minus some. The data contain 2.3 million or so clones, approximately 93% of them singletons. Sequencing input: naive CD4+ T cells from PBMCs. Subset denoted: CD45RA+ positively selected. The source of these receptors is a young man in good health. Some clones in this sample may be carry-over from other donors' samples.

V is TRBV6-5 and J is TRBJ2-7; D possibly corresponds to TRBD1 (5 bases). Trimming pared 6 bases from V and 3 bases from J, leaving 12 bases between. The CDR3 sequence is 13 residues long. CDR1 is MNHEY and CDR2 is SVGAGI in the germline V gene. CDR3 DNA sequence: TGTGCCAGCAGCAAAGACAGAGGCTACGAGCAGTACTTC. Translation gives CASSKDRGYEQYF.

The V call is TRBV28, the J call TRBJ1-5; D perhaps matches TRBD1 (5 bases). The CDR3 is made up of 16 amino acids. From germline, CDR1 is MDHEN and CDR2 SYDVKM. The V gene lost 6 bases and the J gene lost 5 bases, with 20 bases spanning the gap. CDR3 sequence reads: CASRKLRDGGHQPQHF. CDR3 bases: TGTGCCAGCAGAAAATTGCGGGACGGAGGACATCAGCCCCAGCATTTT. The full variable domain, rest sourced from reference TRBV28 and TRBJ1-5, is DVKVTQSSRYLVKRTGEKVFLECVQDMDHENMFWYRQDPGLGLRLIYFSYDVKMKEKGDIPEGYSVSREKKERFSLILESASTNQTSMYLCASRKLRDGGHQPQHFGDGTRLSIL.

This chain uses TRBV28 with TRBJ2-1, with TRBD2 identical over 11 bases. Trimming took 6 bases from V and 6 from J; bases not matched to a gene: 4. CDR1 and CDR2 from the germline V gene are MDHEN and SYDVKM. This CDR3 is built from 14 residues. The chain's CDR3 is CASRTSGKGNEQFF. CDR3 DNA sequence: TGTGCCAGCAGGACTAGCGGGAAAGGCAATGAGCAGTTCTTC.

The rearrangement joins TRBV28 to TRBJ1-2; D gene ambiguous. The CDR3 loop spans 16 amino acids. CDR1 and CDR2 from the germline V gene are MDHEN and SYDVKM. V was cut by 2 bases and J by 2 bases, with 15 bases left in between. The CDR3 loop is CASSLRALIMNYGYTF. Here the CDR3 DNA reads TGTGCCAGCAGTTTAAGGGCGTTGATAATGAACTATGGCTACACCTTC.

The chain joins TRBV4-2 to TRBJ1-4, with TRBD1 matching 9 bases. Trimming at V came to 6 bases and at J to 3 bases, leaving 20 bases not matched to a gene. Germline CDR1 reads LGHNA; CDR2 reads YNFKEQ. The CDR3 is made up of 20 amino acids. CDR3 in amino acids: CASSHVVPGQGVRANEKLFF. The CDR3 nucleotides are TGTGCCAGCAGTCACGTAGTTCCGGGACAGGGCGTACGAGCTAATGAAAAACTGTTTTTT.

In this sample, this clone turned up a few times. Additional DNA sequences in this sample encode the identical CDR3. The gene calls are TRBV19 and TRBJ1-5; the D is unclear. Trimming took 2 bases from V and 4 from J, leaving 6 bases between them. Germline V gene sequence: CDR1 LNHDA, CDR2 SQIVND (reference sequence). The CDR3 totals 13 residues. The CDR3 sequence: CASSILRNQPQHF. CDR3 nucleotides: TGTGCCAGTAGTATACTTCGGAATCAGCCCCAGCATTTT.

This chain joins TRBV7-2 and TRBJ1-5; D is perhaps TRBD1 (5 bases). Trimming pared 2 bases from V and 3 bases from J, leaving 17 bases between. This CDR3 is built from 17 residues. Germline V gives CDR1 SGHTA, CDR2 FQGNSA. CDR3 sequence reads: CASSLSPSGVYNQPQHF. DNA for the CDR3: TGTGCCAGCAGCTTAAGTCCCTCGGGGGTTTACAATCAGCCCCAGCATTTT.

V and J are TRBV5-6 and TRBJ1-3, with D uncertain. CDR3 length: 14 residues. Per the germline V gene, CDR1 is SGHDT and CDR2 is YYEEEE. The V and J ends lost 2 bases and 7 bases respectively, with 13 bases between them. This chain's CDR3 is CASSFGLQENTIYF. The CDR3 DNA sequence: TGTGCCAGCAGCTTTGGCCTTCAGGAGAACACCATATATTTT.

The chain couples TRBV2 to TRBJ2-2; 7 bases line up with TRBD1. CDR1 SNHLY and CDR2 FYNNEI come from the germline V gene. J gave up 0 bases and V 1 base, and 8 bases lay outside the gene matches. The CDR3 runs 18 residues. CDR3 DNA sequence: TGTGCCAGCAGTGAAGACCGCTGGGACAGTACGAACACCGGGGAGCTGTTTTTT. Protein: CASSEDRWDSTNTGELFF.

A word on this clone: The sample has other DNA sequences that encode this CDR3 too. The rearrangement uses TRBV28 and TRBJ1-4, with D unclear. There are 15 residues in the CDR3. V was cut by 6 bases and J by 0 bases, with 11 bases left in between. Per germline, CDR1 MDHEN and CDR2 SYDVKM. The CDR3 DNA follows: TGTGCCAGCAGCCCCGGTGGGGCAACTAATGAAAAACTGTTTTTT. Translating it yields CASSPGGATNEKLFF.

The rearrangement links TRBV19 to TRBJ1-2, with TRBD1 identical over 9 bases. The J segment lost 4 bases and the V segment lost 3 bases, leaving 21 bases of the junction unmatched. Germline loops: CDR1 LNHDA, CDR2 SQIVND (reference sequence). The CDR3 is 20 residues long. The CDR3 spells CASSIGFRIVQGAKRYGYTF. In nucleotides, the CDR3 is TGTGCCAGTAGTATTGGATTTCGTATTGTACAGGGGGCCAAGCGCTATGGCTACACCTTC.

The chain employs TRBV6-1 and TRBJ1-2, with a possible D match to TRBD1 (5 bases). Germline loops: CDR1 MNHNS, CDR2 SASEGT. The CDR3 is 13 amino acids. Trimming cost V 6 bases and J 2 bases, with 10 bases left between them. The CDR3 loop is CASRGRTNYGYTF. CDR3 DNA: TGTGCCAGCAGGGGGCGGACCAACTATGGCTACACCTTC.

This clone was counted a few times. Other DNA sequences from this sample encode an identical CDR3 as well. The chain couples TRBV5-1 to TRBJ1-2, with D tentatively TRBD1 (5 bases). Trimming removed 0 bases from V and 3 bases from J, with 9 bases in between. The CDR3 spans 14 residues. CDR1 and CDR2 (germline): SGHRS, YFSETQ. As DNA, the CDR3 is TGCGCCAGCAGCTTGGGGGACCGAGACTATGGCTACACCTTC. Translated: CASSLGDRDYGYTF.

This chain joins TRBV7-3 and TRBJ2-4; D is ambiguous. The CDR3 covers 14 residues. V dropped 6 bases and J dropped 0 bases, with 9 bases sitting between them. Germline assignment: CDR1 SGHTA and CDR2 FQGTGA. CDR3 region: CASSPNGAKNIQYF. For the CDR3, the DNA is TGTGCCAGCAGTCCAAATGGAGCCAAAAACATTCAGTACTTC.

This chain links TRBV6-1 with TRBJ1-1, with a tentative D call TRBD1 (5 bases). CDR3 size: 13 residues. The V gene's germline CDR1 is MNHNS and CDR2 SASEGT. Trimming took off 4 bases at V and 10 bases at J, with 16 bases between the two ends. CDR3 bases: TGTGCCAGCAGTGCTTCCAGGGCGAAGGGAGCTTTCTTT. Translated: CASSASRAKGAFF.

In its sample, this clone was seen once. CDR3 DNA: TGTGCCAGCAGTTTGAGGTGGAGGGGGCGGGAGCAAGAGACCCAGTACTTC. It is translated as CASSLRWRGREQETQYF. The chain couples TRBV28 to TRBJ2-5; D might be TRBD1 or TRBD2, each matching 7 bases. V dropped 3 bases and J dropped 2 bases, with 19 bases sitting between them. The CDR3 consists of 17 residues. In germline, CDR1 is MDHEN, CDR2 SYDVKM.

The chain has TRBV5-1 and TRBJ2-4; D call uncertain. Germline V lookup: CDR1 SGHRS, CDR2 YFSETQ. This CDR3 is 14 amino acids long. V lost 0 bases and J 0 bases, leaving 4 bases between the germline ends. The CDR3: CASSLEAAKNIQYF. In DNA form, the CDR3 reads TGCGCCAGCAGCTTGGAGGCAGCCAAAAACATTCAGTACTTC.

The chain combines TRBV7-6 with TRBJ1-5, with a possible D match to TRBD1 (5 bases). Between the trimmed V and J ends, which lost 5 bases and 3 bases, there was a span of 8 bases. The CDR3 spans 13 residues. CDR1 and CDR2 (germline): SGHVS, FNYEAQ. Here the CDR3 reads CASSTGNNQPQHF. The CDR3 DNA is TGTGCCAGCAGCACAGGAAACAATCAGCCCCAGCATTTT.

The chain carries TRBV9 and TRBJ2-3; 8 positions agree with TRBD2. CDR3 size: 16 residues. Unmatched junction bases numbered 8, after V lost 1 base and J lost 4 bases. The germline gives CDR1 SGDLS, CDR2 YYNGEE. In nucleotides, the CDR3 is TGTGCCAGCAGCGTACGAGCGGGGGAGGGCGCAGATACGCAGTATTTT. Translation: CASSVRAGEGADTQYF.

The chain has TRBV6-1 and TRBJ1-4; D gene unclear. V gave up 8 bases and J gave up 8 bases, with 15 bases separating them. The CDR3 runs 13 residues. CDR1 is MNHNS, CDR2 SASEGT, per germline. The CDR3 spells CASYSTGYEKLFF. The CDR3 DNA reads TGTGCCAGCTATAGTACGGGGTACGAAAAACTGTTTTTT.

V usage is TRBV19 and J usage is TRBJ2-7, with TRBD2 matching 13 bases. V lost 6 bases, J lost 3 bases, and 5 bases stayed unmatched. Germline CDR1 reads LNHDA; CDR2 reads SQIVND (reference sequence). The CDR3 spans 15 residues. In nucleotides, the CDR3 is TGTGCCAGTAGCGCCCGGACTAGCGGGGGCTACGAGCAGTACTTC. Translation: CASSARTSGGYEQYF.

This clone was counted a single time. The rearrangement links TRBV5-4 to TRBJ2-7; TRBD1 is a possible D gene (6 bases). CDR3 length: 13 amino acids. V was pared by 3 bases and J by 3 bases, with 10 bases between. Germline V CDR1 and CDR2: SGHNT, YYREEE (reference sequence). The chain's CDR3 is CASSSGHNYEQYF. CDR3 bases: TGTGCCAGCAGCTCGGGACACAACTACGAGCAGTACTTC.

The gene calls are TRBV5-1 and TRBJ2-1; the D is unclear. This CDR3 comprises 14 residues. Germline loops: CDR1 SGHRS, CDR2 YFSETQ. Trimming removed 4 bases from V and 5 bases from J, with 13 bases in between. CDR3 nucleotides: TGCGCCAGCAGCCCTGGCCGTCAGAACAATGAGCAGTTCTTC. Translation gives CASSPGRQNNEQFF.

The CDR3: CASSQTQVADTQYF. The DNA of the CDR3 is TGTGCCAGCAGCCAAACGCAGGTGGCGGATACGCAGTATTTT. This sequence joins TRBV7-2 and TRBJ2-3; D gene uncertain. The CDR3 spans 14 residues. Per germline, CDR1 SGHTA and CDR2 FQGNSA. Trimming left V 5 bases short and J 6 bases short, with 15 bases between.

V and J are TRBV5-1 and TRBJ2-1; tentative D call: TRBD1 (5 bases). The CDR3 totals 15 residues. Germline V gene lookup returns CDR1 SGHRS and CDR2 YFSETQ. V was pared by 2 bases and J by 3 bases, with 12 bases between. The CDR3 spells CASSLGQWGYNEQFF. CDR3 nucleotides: TGCGCCAGCAGCTTAGGACAATGGGGCTACAATGAGCAGTTCTTC.